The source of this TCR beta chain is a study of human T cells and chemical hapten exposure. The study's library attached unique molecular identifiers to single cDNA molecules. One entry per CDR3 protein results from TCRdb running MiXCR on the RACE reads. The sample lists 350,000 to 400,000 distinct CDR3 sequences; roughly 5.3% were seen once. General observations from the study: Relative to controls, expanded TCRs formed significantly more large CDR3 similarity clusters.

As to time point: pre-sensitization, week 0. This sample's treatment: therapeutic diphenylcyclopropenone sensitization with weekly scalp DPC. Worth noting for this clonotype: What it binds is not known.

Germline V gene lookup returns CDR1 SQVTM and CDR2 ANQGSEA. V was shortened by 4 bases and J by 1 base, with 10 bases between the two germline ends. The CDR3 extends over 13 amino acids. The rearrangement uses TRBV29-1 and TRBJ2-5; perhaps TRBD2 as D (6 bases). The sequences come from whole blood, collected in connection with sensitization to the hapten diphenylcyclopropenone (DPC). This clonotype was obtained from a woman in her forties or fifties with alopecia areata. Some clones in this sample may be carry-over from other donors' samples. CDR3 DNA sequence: TGCAGCGTTGGGGGCGGGACCCAAGAGACCCAGTACTTC. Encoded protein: CSVGGGTQETQYF.